This TCR beta chain was captured by sequencing in a study of lung T cells in sarcoidosis with Löfgren's syndrome (dated by TCRdb to 2016 to 2017). Concerning the study at large: Sarcoidosis was characterized as a granulomatous disease that is mostly pulmonary, in which CD4+ T cells accumulate in bronchoalveolar lavage fluid. The repertoire analyses were focused on Lofgren's syndrome patients.

From its cysteine to its phenylalanine, the CDR3 spans 12 amino acids. Only the CDR3 portion is preserved as DNA: 36 bases, with reading frame beginning at the first base. From a lookup of the germline V gene, CDR1 and CDR2 are KGHDR and SFDVKD. Trimming at the junction amounts to 9 bases on V and 5 bases on J, and the germline ends lie 9 bases apart. Comment on this clonotype: Its cognate antigen has yet to be identified. Within one base of it there is no much larger clone, and no base qualities were kept.

Points the paper makes about the study in general: Compared with control subjects, Lofgren's syndrome patients reportedly showed the greatest expansion in the V gene segments TRAV12-1 and TRBV2. Recognition of a sarcoidosis-associated antigen was only suggested; the antigen itself remained putative and unidentified. TRAV12-1 and TRBV2 CDR3 motifs were reported to be shared among multiple Löfgren's syndrome patients, suggesting public CD4+ TCR repertoires. Analysis of alphabeta pairing showed that TRAV12-1 paired preferentially with TRBV2, and the TCRs formed by this pairing showed CDR3 homology.

The sample was run on an Illumina MiSeq. TCRdb passed the public sequencing reads through fastp at Q25 and MiXCR, retaining productive beta sequences. CDR3 protein duplicates are merged, each entry listing the most common genes and DNA. This sample has 58,000 or so distinct CDR3 sequences in its table, and 21% of those were observed once. The ten largest clones capture 2% to 2.5% of the sample. The source is a human donor with sarcoidosis (Löfgren's syndrome or another form), or a control subject (not recorded which). What was sequenced was CD4+ T cells from PBMCs. Rearrangement joined TRBV24-1 to TRBJ2-2; possibly the D gene is TRBD2, per 6 matching bases. The CDR3 loop reads CATGRTTGELFF. The DNA sequence is TGTGCCACCGGGAGGACAACCGGGGAGCTGTTTTTT.